This entry lists 12 T cell receptor beta chains sequenced from one sample in a study of spatial heterogeneity in lung cancer. Each CDR3 protein gets one entry after TCRdb re-called the 5' RACE reads with MiXCR. There are roughly 80,000 distinct CDR3 sequences in the sample; under 8.5% occur only once, and about 7% lies in the top ten. Sample time point: sample taken at primary tumor resection. Specimen: PBMCs, collected at surgery. These receptors were taken from a male donor with early-stage non-small cell lung cancer.

Many counts were recorded for this clonotype. This chain links TRBV4-3 with TRBJ2-1; no definite D call. CDR3 length: 15 residues. V lost 0 bases, J lost 8 bases, and 14 bases lay in between. CDR1 LGHNA and CDR2 YSLEER come from the germline V gene. The CDR3 loop is CASSQDWSRNDEQFF. CDR3 coding DNA: TGCGCCAGCAGCCAAGATTGGTCCCGCAATGATGAGCAGTTCTTC.

This clonotype appeared a few times. As DNA, the CDR3 is TGTGCCAGCACCGATTTATTAGGAGGGCCAGAGACCCAGTACTTC. Residues: CASTDLLGGPETQYF. V usage is TRBV12-3 or TRBV12-4 and J usage is TRBJ2-5; maybe TRBD2 (6 bases). This CDR3 region has 15 residues. V shed 7 bases and J shed 4 bases, with 19 bases lying between them.

The chain recombines TRBV18 with TRBJ2-1; D call uncertain. This CDR3 is 16 amino acids long. Germline V CDR1 and CDR2: KGHSH, LQKENI. V was clipped by 3 bases and J by 0 bases, with 12 bases between them. DNA of the CDR3: TGTGCCAGCTCACCCCCGCGGAGTAGCTCCTACAATGAGCAGTTCTTC. As protein: CASSPPRSSSYNEQFF.

The V and J genes are TRBV6-5 and TRBJ1-5; 7 nucleotides align to TRBD1. Germline CDR1 MNHEY, CDR2 SVGAGI. V dropped 8 bases and J dropped 0; count of bases not matched to a gene: 13. The length of the CDR3 is 17 residues. The chain's CDR3 is CASAPGQLPYSNQPQHF. CDR3 in DNA: TGTGCCAGCGCGCCGGGACAGCTACCTTATAGCAATCAGCCCCAGCATTTT.

This clonotype occurred many times. This chain connects TRBV7-2 to TRBJ2-1; TRBD2 aligns across 8 bases. Germline loops: CDR1 SGHTA, CDR2 FQGNSA. The J segment lost 8 bases and the V segment lost 1 base, leaving 10 bases of the junction unmatched. This CDR3 is built from 16 residues. The CDR3 loop reads CASSLEITSGFDEQFF. The DNA for the CDR3 is TGTGCCAGCAGCTTAGAGATTACTAGCGGATTTGATGAGCAGTTCTTC.

The chain couples TRBV3-1 to TRBJ1-3; tentative D call: TRBD1 (5 bases). Trimming left V 3 bases short and J 2 bases short, with 11 bases between. Per germline, CDR1 LGHDT and CDR2 YNNKEL (reference sequence). The CDR3 extends over 15 amino acids. This CDR3 is CASSQSGLPGNTIYF. The CDR3 bases are TGTGCCAGCAGCCAGTCAGGGCTCCCTGGAAACACCATATATTTT.

At least ten counts were recorded for this clonotype. The chain has TRBV5-1 and TRBJ2-1; 7 nucleotides match TRBD1. In germline, CDR1 is SGHRS, CDR2 YFSETQ. V dropped 5 bases and J dropped 6; count of bases not matched to a gene: 2. This CDR3 has 12 amino acids. CDR3 sequence: CASRAGGNEQFF. The DNA for the CDR3 is TGCGCCAGCAGAGCAGGGGGCAATGAGCAGTTCTTC.

This clonotype was observed a few times. This chain connects TRBV29-1 to TRBJ2-1; 11 nucleotides align to TRBD2. This CDR3 region has 15 residues. Germline V gene lookup returns CDR1 SQVTM and CDR2 ANQGSEA. Trimming cost V 4 bases and J 8 bases; bases outside gene matches: 10. CDR3 protein: CSVAIAGGPVDEQFF. The DNA for the CDR3 is TGCAGCGTTGCCATAGCGGGAGGGCCTGTAGATGAGCAGTTCTTC.

In this sample, this clonotype turned up many times. The chain has TRBV7-6 and TRBJ2-7; 16 bases fit TRBD2. The CDR3 is 18 amino acids. V dropped 5 bases and J dropped 5; count of bases not matched to a gene: 12. Germline V gene data show CDR1 as SGHVS and CDR2 as FNYEAQ. The CDR3 is CASSRGLAGGPGAHEQYF. In nucleotides, the CDR3 is TGTGCCAGCAGCCGGGGACTAGCGGGAGGGCCAGGGGCCCACGAGCAGTACTTC.

This clonotype was picked up many times. The rearrangement joins TRBV20-1 to TRBJ1-5; D is unclear. Germline V CDR1 and CDR2: DFQATT, SNEGSKA (reference sequence). This CDR3 region has 14 residues. The V end was cut by 0 bases, the J end by 2 bases, with 8 bases between. The CDR3: CSARDQRGNQPQHF. The CDR3 DNA sequence: TGCAGTGCTAGAGATCAAAGGGGCAATCAGCCCCAGCATTTT.

This clonotype was picked up a small number of times. This chain uses TRBV20-1 with TRBJ2-2; D ambiguous. Germline assignment: CDR1 DFQATT and CDR2 SNEGSKA (reference sequence). This CDR3 has 14 amino acids. The V and J ends lost 0 bases and 6 bases respectively, with 11 bases between them. CDR3 coding DNA: TGCAGTGCTAGAGACCCTAGTCTTTCCGGGGAGCTGTTTTTT. Translated, it gives CSARDPSLSGELFF.

This clonotype occurred many times. This chain connects TRBV6-6 to TRBJ2-3; D is perhaps TRBD2 (6 bases). Germline loops: CDR1 MNHNY, CDR2 SVGAGI (reference sequence). Deletions cut 7 bases from V and 10 bases from J, with 24 bases between. The CDR3 length is 15 residues. CDR3 nucleotide sequence: TGTGCCAGCACCCTCCAGGCGGGAAGGGTCAACGCGCAGTATTTT. This gives the protein CASTLQAGRVNAQYF.